What follows are 22 T cell receptor beta chains derived from one specimen sequenced in a study of blood T cells in healthy people across ages. The second PCR ran roughly 6 to 11 cycles with a sample-barcoded 5' primer and J-beta primers. One entry per CDR3 protein, called by TCRdb with MiXCR from the 5' RACE reads. The data contain about 730,000 distinct CDR3 sequences, roughly 45% of them singletons. Sequenced input: blood. The receptors stem from a woman aged 60-75 years in good health.

The gene calls are TRBV3-1 and TRBJ1-5; perhaps TRBD1 as D (6 bases). The CDR3 consists of 14 residues. Germline-derived CDR1 and CDR2 are LGHDT and YNNKEL (reference sequence). Between the trimmed V and J ends, which lost 2 bases and 6 bases, there was a span of 11 bases. The CDR3 protein is CASSQRTVGQPQHF. As DNA, the CDR3 is TGTGCCAGCAGCCAACGGACAGTAGGTCAGCCCCAGCATTTT.

This clonotype came up a few times. The V gene is TRBV6-2 or TRBV6-3, the J gene TRBJ2-4; 7 bases match TRBD2. V was pared by 6 bases and J by 1 base, with 6 bases of the junction left unmatched. The CDR3 spans 15 residues. CDR1 is MNHEY, CDR2 SVGEGT, per germline. The DNA of the CDR3 is TGTGCCAGCAGCTCCGTGACTAGCGCCAAAAACATTCAGTACTTC. As protein: CASSSVTSAKNIQYF.

The gene calls are TRBV20-1 and TRBJ2-1, with 9 bases lining up with TRBD2. This CDR3 is built from 16 residues. Germline V CDR1 and CDR2: DFQATT, SNEGSKA (reference sequence). The V segment lost 3 bases and the J segment 5 bases; nucleotides outside the gene matches: 11. CDR3 coding DNA: TGCAGTGCTAGTGGGCCAGCGGGGGGACCTAACAATGAGCAGTTCTTC. Amino acids: CSASGPAGGPNNEQFF.

V and J are TRBV5-1 and TRBJ2-4; no reliable D call. The V end was cut by 2 bases, the J end by 8 bases, with 14 bases between. Germline lookup yields CDR1 SGHRS and CDR2 YFSETQ. The CDR3 sequence is 14 residues long. CDR3 loop: CASSLASSLDIQYF. The CDR3 DNA reads as TGCGCCAGCAGCTTAGCGTCAAGCCTGGACATTCAGTACTTC.

This clonotype was detected ten times or more. This chain uses TRBV7-9 with TRBJ1-6; D is unclear. Per the germline V gene, CDR1 is SEHNR and CDR2 is FQNEAQ (reference sequence). Trimming removed 5 bases from V and 7 bases from J, with 21 bases in between. The CDR3 length is 17 residues. This CDR3 reads CASSTHDLEGANSPLHF. The CDR3 DNA reads as TGTGCCAGCAGCACACACGACCTTGAGGGAGCCAATTCACCCCTCCACTTT.

This clonotype was observed a few times. The genes are TRBV12-5 and TRBJ2-7; TRBD1 agrees at 7 bases. The CDR3 has 13 residues. Germline V gene lookup returns CDR1 LGHNT and CDR2 FRNRAP. V was clipped by 4 bases and J by 5 bases; unmatched bases: 5. The CDR3 reads CASGSTGDHEQYF. For the CDR3, the DNA is TGTGCTAGTGGTTCCACAGGGGACCACGAGCAGTACTTC.

The chain uses TRBV5-1 and TRBJ2-1; 7 positions match TRBD2. CDR1 is SGHRS, CDR2 YFSETQ, per germline. This CDR3 contains 16 residues. The V and J ends lost 0 bases and 5 bases, in that order; junction bases with no gene match: 8. The CDR3 DNA is TGCGCCAGCAGCTTGGACCTGGCTAGCGGACACAATGAGCAGTTCTTC. Translated, it gives CASSLDLASGHNEQFF.

This clonotype was counted a single time. CDR3 sequence reads: CASSPVGGGGSGNTIYF. DNA for the CDR3: TGTGCCAGCTCACCGGTCGGCGGAGGAGGGTCTGGAAACACCATATATTTT. The gene calls are TRBV18 and TRBJ1-3; no definite D call. Trimming left V 3 bases short and J 1 base short, with 16 bases between. This CDR3 comprises 17 residues. The germline CDR1 and CDR2 sequences are KGHSH and LQKENI.

This clonotype was detected a few times. The chain has TRBV14 and TRBJ2-4, with D possibly TRBD2 on 5 matching bases. The CDR3 has 14 amino acids. Trimming took off 2 bases at V and 3 bases at J, with 8 bases between the two ends. Germline V gene data show CDR1 as SGHDN and CDR2 as FVKESK. CDR3 amino acids: CASSQLGGKNIQYF. The DNA of the CDR3 is TGTGCCAGCAGCCAACTAGGAGGCAAAAACATTCAGTACTTC.

This clonotype was counted only a few times. One end of the junction varies from germline; a read error may be responsible. For the CDR3, the DNA is TGTGCTAGCAGCCAAGGGGACAGCTACAAGCAGTACTTC. Its protein is CASSQGDSYKQYF. The rearrangement joins TRBV3-1 to TRBJ2-7, with TRBD1 identical over 7 bases. CDR1 LGHDT and CDR2 YNNKEL come from the germline V gene (reference sequence). There are 13 residues in the CDR3.

The chain links TRBV9 to TRBJ2-5; D unresolved. Germline V CDR1 and CDR2: SGDLS, YYNGEE. The CDR3 runs to 14 residues. The germline V and J ends were trimmed by 0 bases and 1 base, with 7 bases remaining between them. CDR3 loop: CASSVAPSQETQYF. The DNA of the CDR3 is TGTGCCAGCAGCGTAGCGCCTAGCCAAGAGACCCAGTACTTC.

This clonotype was detected a few times. The chain links TRBV18 to TRBJ2-5; TRBD1 aligns across 7 bases. The CDR3 spans 14 residues. Germline V CDR1 and CDR2: KGHSH, LQKENI. Losses at the gene ends were 5 bases for V and 3 bases for J; bases not matched to a gene: 6. The CDR3 sequence: CASSAGTVKETQYF. The CDR3 region has the DNA TGTGCCAGCTCAGCCGGGACAGTAAAAGAGACCCAGTACTTC.

The chain uses TRBV10-3 and TRBJ1-2; D is uncertain. From germline, CDR1 is ENHRY and CDR2 SYGVKD. The ends were cut back, 8 bases at V and 1 base at J, with 8 bases in the middle. There are 12 residues in the CDR3. The CDR3 nucleotides are TGTGCCATCGCGGCCAGTAACTATGGCTACACCTTC. It translates to CAIAASNYGYTF.

V gene TRBV3-1 combines with J gene TRBJ2-7; 9 nucleotides match TRBD2. CDR1 and CDR2 from the germline V gene are LGHDT and YNNKEL (reference sequence). The CDR3 runs 15 residues. Trimming at V came to 4 bases and at J to 2 bases, leaving 6 bases not matched to a gene. CDR3 DNA: TGTGCCAGCAGCCCATTAGCGGGAGTAACCTACGAGCAGTACTTC. Protein sequence: CASSPLAGVTYEQYF.

The chain carries TRBV29-1 and TRBJ1-1; possible D gene TRBD1, 5 bases. V lost 5 bases to trimming and J lost 8 bases, with 12 bases between them. Germline V lookup: CDR1 SQVTM, CDR2 ANQGSEA. This CDR3 contains 11 residues. CDR3 nucleotides: TGCAGCGTTTCACAGGTCCGCGAAGCTTTCTTT. Its protein product is CSVSQVREAFF. The variable domain in full, completed from reference TRBV29-1 and TRBJ1-1, reads SAVISQKPSRDICQRGTSLTIQCQVDSQVTMMFWYRQQPGQSLTLIATANQGSEATYESGFVIDKFPISRPNLTFSTLTVSNMSPEDSSIYLCSVSQVREAFFGQGTRLTVV.

The rearrangement links TRBV2 to TRBJ2-7; D is unresolved. The CDR3 contains 12 residues. V gave up 8 bases and J gave up 2 bases, with 10 bases separating them. Germline V gives CDR1 SNHLY, CDR2 FYNNEI. The CDR3 nucleotides read TGTGCCAGCCGGCAGGATCCCTACGAGCAGTACTTC. Its translation is CASRQDPYEQYF. The full variable domain, in which reference TRBV2 and TRBJ2-7 provide the parts outside the CDR3, is EPEVTQTPSHQVTQMGQEVILRCVPISNHLYFYWYRQILGQKVEFLVSFYNNEISEKSEIFDDQFSVERPDGSNFTLKIRSTKLEDSAMYFCASRQDPYEQYFGPGTRLTVT.

This clonotype has only one observation. The chain uses TRBV4-2 and TRBJ2-7, with TRBD2 matching 7 bases. The V gene end was trimmed by 5 bases and the J gene end by 6 bases; junction bases not matched to a gene: 22. From germline, CDR1 is LGHNA and CDR2 YNFKEQ. This CDR3 spans 18 amino acids. In nucleotides, the CDR3 is TGTGCCAGCAGCGTAGAAACCTTGGGGGGGGTCGTGGTGAGCGAGCAGTACTTC. Protein sequence: CASSVETLGGVVVSEQYF.

This clonotype appeared a few times. The V and J genes are TRBV7-9 and TRBJ1-2, with D perhaps matching TRBD1 (5 bases). This CDR3 has 12 residues. V lost 2 bases and J lost 7, with 8 bases in between. Looked up from germline, CDR1 is SEHNR and CDR2 is FQNEAQ (reference sequence). CDR3 bases: TGTGCCAGCAGCTTACAGGGACTTGGCTACACCTTC. It encodes CASSLQGLGYTF.

This clonotype was seen a few times. This CDR3 is CASSGGAIGGYTF. In DNA, the CDR3 is TGTGCCAGCAGCGGGGGGGCCATCGGGGGCTACACCTTC. V usage is TRBV7-9 and J usage is TRBJ1-2; TRBD1 might be the D (6 bases). The CDR3 is made up of 13 amino acids. Trimming took 5 bases from V and 8 from J, leaving 15 bases between them. The germline CDR1 and CDR2 sequences are SEHNR and FQNEAQ (reference sequence).

V usage is TRBV20-1 and J usage is TRBJ2-4, with D perhaps matching TRBD1 (6 bases). V was clipped by 6 bases and J by 8 bases, with 17 bases between them. Germline V CDR1 and CDR2: DFQATT, SNEGSKA (reference sequence). The CDR3 has 13 amino acids. The CDR3 DNA follows: TGCAGTGCCCCTCGGCAGGGGACATACATTCAGTACTTC. Amino acids: CSAPRQGTYIQYF.

With respect to this clonotype: This may be a read error: a much more frequent sequence differs by one nucleotide. V and J are TRBV29-1 and TRBJ1-2, with D possibly being TRBD1 (5 bases). Germline CDR1 is SQVTM and CDR2 is ANQGSEA. Trimming took off 7 bases at V and 2 bases at J, with 14 bases between the two ends. CDR3 length equals 13 residues. The CDR3 DNA sequence: TGCAGCGCTCTTCGACAGTTCAACTATGGCTACACCTTC. It specifies CSALRQFNYGYTF.

This clonotype was recorded at least ten times. The chain has TRBV4-3 and TRBJ2-1; 12 bases line up with TRBD2. The CDR3 totals 15 residues. Trimming removed 1 base from V and 9 bases from J; junction bases left unmatched: 4. Germline V lookup: CDR1 LGHNA, CDR2 YSLEER. CDR3 in DNA: TGCGCCAGCAGCCAAGGACTAGCGGGAGTGATTGAGCAGTTCTTC. Residues: CASSQGLAGVIEQFF.